What follows is one TCR beta chain and its context. This specimen comes from a study of tumor-infiltrating lymphocytes in primary liver carcinoma. Starting material for RNA and DNA co-extraction consisted of about 19-32 mg of unsorted bulk tissue. Chronic HBV infection was present, with no prior treatment. Samples were taken from five separate regions (per tumor). Each of the tumor samples contained in excess of 80% viable tumor cells. TCR beta cDNA was prepared out of roughly 0.5 ug total RNA by means of a constant-region primer. Library construction for TCR beta comprised three nested multiplex PCR rounds performed with slightly modified ARM-PCR. The two initial PCR rounds, ten to eleven cycles each, used TRBV1-TRBV30 forward and C-beta reverse primers. Via MiXCR, TCRdb re-called the multiplex PCR reads, giving one row per CDR3 protein. This table holds 100,000 to 150,000 distinct CDR3 sequences, approximately 64% found once.

Per the germline V gene, CDR1 is SGHAT and CDR2 is FQNNGV. The length of the CDR3 is 15 residues. V was clipped by 3 bases and J by 7 bases, with 18 bases between them. The gene calls are TRBV11-2 and TRBJ2-5, with D perhaps given as TRBD1 or TRBD2 (5 bases each). Sequencing used liver tumor tissue from sampling region 3. Subset specified: tumor region T3, left-lateral pole. The receptor was isolated from a woman aged 55-70 years with primary liver carcinoma and hepatitis B virus infection. The CDR3 sequence: CASSLGSQGAGTQYF. In DNA form, the CDR3 reads TGTGCCAGCAGCTTGGGATCCCAGGGCGCGGGGACCCAGTACTTC.